This T cell receptor (beta chain) originates from a study of T cells in Graves' hyperthyroidism and ophthalmopathy. Overall study: Peripheral blood was taken when the disease was first diagnosed, before any treatment began. Study-wide points: Also found in blood were most expanded thyroid clonotypes above 0.001.

The CDR3 sequence is 15 residues long. CDR1 and CDR2 (germline): LGHDT, YNNKEL (reference sequence). The V gene end was trimmed by 3 bases and the J gene end by 4 bases; junction bases not matched to a gene: 3. This clonotype showed up many times. The antigen remains undetermined. It was RNA transcripts that yielded the amplified TCR beta CDR3 regions. The TCR CDR3 was amplified in a first-round RT-PCR using the HTBI primer set. TCRdb called the multiplex PCR reads again in MiXCR, with one record for every CDR3 protein. The data show about 280,000 distinct CDR3 sequences, less than 30% seen once. The J gene is TRBJ2-7, the V gene TRBV3-1; 13 positions match TRBD2. Sequenced: blood. This clonotype originated in a man aged 40-55 years with Graves' hyperthyroidism that later progressed to Graves' ophthalmopathy. CDR3 DNA sequence: TGTGCCAGCAGCCAGGGACTAGCGGGAAAGTACGAGCAGTACTTC. Protein product: CASSQGLAGKYEQYF.